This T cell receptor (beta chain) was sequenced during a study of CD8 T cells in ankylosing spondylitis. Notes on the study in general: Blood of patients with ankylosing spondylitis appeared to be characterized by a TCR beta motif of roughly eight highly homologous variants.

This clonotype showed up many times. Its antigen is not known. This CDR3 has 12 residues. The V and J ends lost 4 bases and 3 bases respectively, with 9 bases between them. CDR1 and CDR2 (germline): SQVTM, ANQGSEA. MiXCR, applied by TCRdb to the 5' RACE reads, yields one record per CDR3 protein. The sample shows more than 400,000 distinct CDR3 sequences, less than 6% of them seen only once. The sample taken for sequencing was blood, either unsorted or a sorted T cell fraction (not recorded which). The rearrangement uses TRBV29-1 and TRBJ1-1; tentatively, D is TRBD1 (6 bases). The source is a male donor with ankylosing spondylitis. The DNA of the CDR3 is TGCAGCGTTGGGGAGGGGGACACTGAAGCTTTCTTT. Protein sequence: CSVGEGDTEAFF.